The rows below give T cell receptor beta chains drawn from one sample of a study of blood T cell repertoires in COVID-19. Repertoires were generated with immunoSEQ multiplex PCR, while TCRdb's copy carries only in-frame clones and drops some. The sample holds about 220,000 clones, about nine tenths seen once. Sequences were obtained from PBMCs or T cells enriched from blood (not recorded which). These receptors were collected from a woman aged 40 to 49 with acute COVID-19. Each CDR3 is given with its conserved first and last residue. D genes are given only for firm matches. The size of a clone is reported for some rows only, either as once, few or many, or as a class for expanded clones.

cdr3_nt cdr3_aa v_call clone_size j_call d_call
TGTGCCAGCTCAGATGGGACAGGGAGCTCCTACGAGCAGTACTTC CASSDGTGSSYEQYF TRBV18 . TRBJ2-7 TRBD1
TGTGCCAGCAGCCCTCCGACAGGGGGGAATGAAAAACTGTTTTTT CASSPPTGGNEKLFF TRBV9 . TRBJ1-4 TRBD1
TGTGCCACCAGTGATGGGACAGGGGGGAACGGCTACACCTTC CATSDGTGGNGYTF TRBV24-1 . TRBJ1-2 TRBD1
TGCGCCAGCAGCTCAAGCGGGGGGGCATATGAGCAGTTCTTC CASSSSGGAYEQFF TRBV5-1 . TRBJ2-1 TRBD2
TGTGCCAGTAGCCCGACGGGGGGGGCAGGCAACGAGCAGTACTTC CASSPTGGAGNEQYF TRBV19 once TRBJ2-7 TRBD2
TGTGCCAGCAGCCCGGACTTTTCCCATGGCTACACCTTC CASSPDFSHGYTF TRBV12-3/TRBV12-4 . TRBJ1-2 .
TGTGCCAGCAGTGGGACAGGGGGCAGGGAGCAGTACTTC CASSGTGGREQYF TRBV2 . TRBJ2-7 TRBD1
TGTGCCAGCAGCGCACAGGGGATCGGAAACACCATATATTTT CASSAQGIGNTIYF TRBV9 . TRBJ1-3 TRBD1
TGTGCCAGCCGACCTGCCGGGTCCTATGGCTACACCTTC CASRPAGSYGYTF TRBV12-3/TRBV12-4 . TRBJ1-2 .
TGTGCCAGCAGCCGGGACAGGACCACCGGGGAGCTGTTTTTT CASSRDRTTGELFF TRBV3-1/TRBV3-2 . TRBJ2-2 TRBD1
TGTGCCAGCAGCCGGACAGGAAACTCCTACAATGAGCAGTTCTTC CASSRTGNSYNEQFF TRBV14 . TRBJ2-1 TRBD1
TGTGCCAGTAGTCCCGAGGCCAGCCGCAATCAGCCCCAGCATTTT CASSPEASRNQPQHF TRBV19 . TRBJ1-5 .
TGTGCCAGCAGCCCGGGACAGATCCCCCATTCACCCCTCCACTTT CASSPGQIPHSPLHF TRBV7-2 . TRBJ1-6 TRBD1
TGTGCCAGTAGTATAGGGTTTCGGGACACTGAAGCTTTCTTT CASSIGFRDTEAFF TRBV19 once TRBJ1-1 .
TGTGCCAGCAGAGGGTACAGGGAAACCGGGAATGAGCAGTTCTTC CASRGYRETGNEQFF TRBV14 few TRBJ2-1 .
TGTGCCAGCAGTTACGCCCCTGAGAGCGATGGCTACACCTTC CASSYAPESDGYTF TRBV6-5 . TRBJ1-2 .